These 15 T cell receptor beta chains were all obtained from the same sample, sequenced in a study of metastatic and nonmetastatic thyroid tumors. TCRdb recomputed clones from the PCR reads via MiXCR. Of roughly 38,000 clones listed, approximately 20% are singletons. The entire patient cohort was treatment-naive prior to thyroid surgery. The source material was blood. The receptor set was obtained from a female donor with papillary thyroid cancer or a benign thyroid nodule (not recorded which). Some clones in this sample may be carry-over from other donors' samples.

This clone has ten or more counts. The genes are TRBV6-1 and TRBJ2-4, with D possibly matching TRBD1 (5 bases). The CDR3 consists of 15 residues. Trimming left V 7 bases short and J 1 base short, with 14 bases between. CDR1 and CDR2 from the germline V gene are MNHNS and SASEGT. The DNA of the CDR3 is TGTGCCAGCAACCAGGGTTTTTTTGCCAAAAACATTCAGTACTTC. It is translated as CASNQGFFAKNIQYF.

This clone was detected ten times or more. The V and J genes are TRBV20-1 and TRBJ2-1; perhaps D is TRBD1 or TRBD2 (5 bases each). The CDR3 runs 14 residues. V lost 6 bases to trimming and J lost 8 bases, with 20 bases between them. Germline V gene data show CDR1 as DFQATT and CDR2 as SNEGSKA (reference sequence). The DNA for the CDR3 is TGCAGTGCCCCCGGGGTCCTCGGGGCGGATGAGCAGTTCTTC. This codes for CSAPGVLGADEQFF.

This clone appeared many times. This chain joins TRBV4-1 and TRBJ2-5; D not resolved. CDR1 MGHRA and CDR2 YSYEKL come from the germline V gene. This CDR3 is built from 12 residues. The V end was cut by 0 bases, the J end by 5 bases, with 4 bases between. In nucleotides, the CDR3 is TGCGCCAGCAGCCAAGATTTCGAGACCCAGTACTTC. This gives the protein CASSQDFETQYF.

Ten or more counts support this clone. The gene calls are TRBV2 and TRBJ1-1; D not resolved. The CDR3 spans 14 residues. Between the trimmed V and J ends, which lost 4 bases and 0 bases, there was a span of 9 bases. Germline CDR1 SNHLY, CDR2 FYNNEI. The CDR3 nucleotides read TGTGCCAGCAGTGTAGGGCTCCTGAACACTGAAGCTTTCTTT. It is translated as CASSVGLLNTEAFF.

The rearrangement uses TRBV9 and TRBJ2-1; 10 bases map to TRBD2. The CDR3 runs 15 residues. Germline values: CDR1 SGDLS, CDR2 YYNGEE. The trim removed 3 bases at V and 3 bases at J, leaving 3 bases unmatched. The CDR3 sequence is CASSASGGNYNEQFF. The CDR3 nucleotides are TGTGCCAGCAGCGCTAGCGGGGGAAACTACAATGAGCAGTTCTTC.

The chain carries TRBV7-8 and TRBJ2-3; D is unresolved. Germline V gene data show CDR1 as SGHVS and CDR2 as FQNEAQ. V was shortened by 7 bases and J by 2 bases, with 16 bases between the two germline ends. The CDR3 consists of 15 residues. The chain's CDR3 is CASTPRPEITDTQYF. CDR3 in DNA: TGTGCCAGCACCCCTCGACCGGAAATCACAGATACGCAGTATTTT.

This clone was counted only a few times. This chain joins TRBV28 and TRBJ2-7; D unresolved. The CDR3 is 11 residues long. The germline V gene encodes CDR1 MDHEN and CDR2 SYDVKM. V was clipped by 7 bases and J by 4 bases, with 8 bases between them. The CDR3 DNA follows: TGTGCCAGCAATCCCACGTACGAGCAGTACTTC. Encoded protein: CASNPTYEQYF.

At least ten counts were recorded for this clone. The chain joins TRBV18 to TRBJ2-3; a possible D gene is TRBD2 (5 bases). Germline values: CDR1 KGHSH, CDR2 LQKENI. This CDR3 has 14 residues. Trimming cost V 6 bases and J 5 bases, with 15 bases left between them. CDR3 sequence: CASSLRGEIDTQYF. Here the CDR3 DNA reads TGTGCCAGCTCCCTTCGGGGAGAAATAGATACGCAGTATTTT.

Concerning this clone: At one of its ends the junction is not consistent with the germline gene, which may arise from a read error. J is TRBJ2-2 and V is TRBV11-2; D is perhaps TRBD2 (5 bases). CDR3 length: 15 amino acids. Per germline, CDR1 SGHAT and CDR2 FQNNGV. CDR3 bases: TGTGCCAGCAGCTTCGCAGCGTTAAACACCGGGGAGCTGTTCTTT. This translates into CASSFAALNTGELFF.

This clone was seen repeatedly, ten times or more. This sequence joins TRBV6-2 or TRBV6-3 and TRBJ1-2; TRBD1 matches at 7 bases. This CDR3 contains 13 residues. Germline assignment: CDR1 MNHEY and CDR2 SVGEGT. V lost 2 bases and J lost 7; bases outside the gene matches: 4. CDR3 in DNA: TGTGCCAGCAGTTACCTCAGGGGGATTGGCTACACCTTC. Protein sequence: CASSYLRGIGYTF.

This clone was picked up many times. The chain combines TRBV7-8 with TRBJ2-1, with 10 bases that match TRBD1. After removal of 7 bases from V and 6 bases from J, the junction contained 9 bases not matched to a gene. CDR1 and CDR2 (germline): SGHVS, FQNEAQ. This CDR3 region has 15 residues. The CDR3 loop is CASNLLGQGVNEQFF. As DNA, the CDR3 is TGTGCCAGCAACCTTTTAGGACAGGGGGTCAATGAGCAGTTCTTC.

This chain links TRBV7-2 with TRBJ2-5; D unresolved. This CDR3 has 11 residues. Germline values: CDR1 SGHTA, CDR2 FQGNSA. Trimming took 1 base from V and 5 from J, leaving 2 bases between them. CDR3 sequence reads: CASSLVETQYF. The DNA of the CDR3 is TGTGCCAGCAGCTTAGTCGAGACCCAGTACTTC.

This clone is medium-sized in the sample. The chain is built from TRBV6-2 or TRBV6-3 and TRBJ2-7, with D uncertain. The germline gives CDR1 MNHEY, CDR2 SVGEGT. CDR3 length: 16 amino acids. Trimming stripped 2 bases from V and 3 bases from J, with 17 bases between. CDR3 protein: CASSYRSGRFYYEQYF. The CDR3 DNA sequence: TGTGCCAGCAGTTACAGGTCGGGCAGATTCTACTACGAGCAGTACTTC.

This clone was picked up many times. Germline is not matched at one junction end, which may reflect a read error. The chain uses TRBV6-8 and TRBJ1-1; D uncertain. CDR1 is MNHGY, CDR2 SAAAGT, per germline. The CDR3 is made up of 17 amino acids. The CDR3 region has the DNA TGTGCCAGCAGTTACTCGTGGGTAAGGTGGGTAGGCACTGAAGCTTCCTTT. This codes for CASSYSWVRWVGTEASF.

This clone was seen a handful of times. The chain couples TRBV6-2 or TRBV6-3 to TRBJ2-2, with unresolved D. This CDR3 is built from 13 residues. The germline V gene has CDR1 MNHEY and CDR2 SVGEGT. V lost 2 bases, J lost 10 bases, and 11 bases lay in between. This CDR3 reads CASSYLDGTELFF. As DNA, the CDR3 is TGTGCCAGCAGTTACCTCGACGGTACGGAGCTGTTTTTT.